There are a few counts of the clone carrying this T cell receptor (beta chain). This record belongs to a study of T-cell memory formation after mild COVID-19. TCRdb used MiXCR to reprocess the 5' RACE reads, holding one entry per CDR3 protein. The sample has 84,000 or so distinct CDR3 sequences; approximately 15% are singletons. This CDR3 region has 15 residues. J was trimmed by 5 bases and V by 6 bases; bases with no gene match: 9. The sequence derives from an adult woman who had mild COVID-19 (a few samples of this study predate the infection). Cell type and time point are not known. The chain couples TRBV12-3 or TRBV12-4 to TRBJ2-2, with 7 bases that match TRBD1. The sequencing input was PBMCs or a T cell subset sorted from them (not recorded which). The CDR3 sequence is CASSPTGAETGELFF. CDR3 nucleotides: TGTGCCAGCAGCCCCACAGGGGCGGAAACCGGGGAGCTGTTTTTT.